This T cell receptor beta chain was found in a study of chemoradiotherapy in HPV16-positive cancers. CDR1 and CDR2 (germline): SGHRS, YFSETQ. The CDR3 runs to 13 residues. V lost 4 bases and J lost 9, with 11 bases in between. Samples were taken several times over chemoradiotherapy. General observations from the study: During treatment, candidate HPV-specific clones and E7-related motifs expanded in tumor.

Clones were sequenced by immunoSEQ multiplex PCR, and TCRdb holds only the in-frame ones, with some missing. The table shows under 7,500 clones, with around four fifths occurring only once. For this clone: Its antigen is unknown.

The chain recombines TRBV5-1 with TRBJ1-6; D gene ambiguous. The sample consisted of tumor tissue, taken from a patient who underwent chemoradiotherapy. This TCR was sampled from a human donor with HPV-associated anogenital cancer. In DNA, the CDR3 is TGCGCCAGCAGCCCGGACTTACGTTCACCCCTCCACTTT. Protein: CASSPDLRSPLHF.